This T cell receptor beta chain is from a study of cytomegalovirus exposure and HLA in healthy donors. On the study more broadly: A subsequent analysis reported that the approximately 120 validation repertoires were produced on the same platform that had also been used for the 550 to 750 first-cohort repertoires.

General study points: Researchers catalogued about 150 TCR beta chains as cytomegalovirus-associated. Reportedly, cytomegalovirus status was diagnosed with high sensitivity and specificity. Across donors, most TCRs were seen rarely, yet some public ones were widespread.

Of note for this clone: What it recognizes is unknown.

With V trimmed by 5 bases and J by 6 bases, 8 bases remained unmatched. The CDR3 sequence is 15 residues long. Germline CDR1 MNHEY, CDR2 SVGAGI. TCRdb's copy holds only in-frame clones and misses some; the assay was immunoSEQ multiplex PCR. In the table there are about 200,000 clones, 80% to 85% of which are singletons. The sample taken for sequencing was PBMCs. The chain employs TRBV6-5 and TRBJ1-5; 9 bases map to TRBD1. This TCR was sampled from a woman aged 30 to 39 in good health and CMV-seronegative. The DNA for the CDR3 is TGTGCCAGCAGTGCGGACAGGGGTGGCGGTCAGCCCCAGCATTTT. This gives the protein CASSADRGGGQPQHF.